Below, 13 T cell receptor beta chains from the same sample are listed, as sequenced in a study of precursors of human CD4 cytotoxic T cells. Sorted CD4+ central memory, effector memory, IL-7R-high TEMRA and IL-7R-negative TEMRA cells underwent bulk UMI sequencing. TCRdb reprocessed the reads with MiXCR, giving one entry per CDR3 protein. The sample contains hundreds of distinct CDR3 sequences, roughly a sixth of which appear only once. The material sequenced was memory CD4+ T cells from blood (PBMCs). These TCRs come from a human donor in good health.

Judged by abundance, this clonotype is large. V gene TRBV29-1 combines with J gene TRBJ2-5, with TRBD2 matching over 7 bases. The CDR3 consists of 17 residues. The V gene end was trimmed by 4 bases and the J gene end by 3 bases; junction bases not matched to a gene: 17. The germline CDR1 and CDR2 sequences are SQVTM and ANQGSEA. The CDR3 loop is CSVAMGMSQRDKETQYF. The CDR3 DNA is TGCAGCGTTGCGATGGGGATGAGTCAGCGGGATAAAGAGACCCAGTACTTC.

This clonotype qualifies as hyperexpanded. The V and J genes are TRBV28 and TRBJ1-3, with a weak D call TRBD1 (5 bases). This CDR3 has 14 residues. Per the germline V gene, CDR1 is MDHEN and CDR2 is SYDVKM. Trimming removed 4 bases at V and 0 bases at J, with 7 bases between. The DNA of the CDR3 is TGTGCCAGCAGTTGGACAAACTCTGGAAACACCATATATTTT. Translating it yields CASSWTNSGNTIYF.

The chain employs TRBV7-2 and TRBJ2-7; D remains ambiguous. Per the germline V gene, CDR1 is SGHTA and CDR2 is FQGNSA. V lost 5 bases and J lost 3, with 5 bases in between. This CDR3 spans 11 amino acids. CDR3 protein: CASSPRYEQYF. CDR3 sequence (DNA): TGTGCCAGCAGCCCTCGCTACGAGCAGTACTTC.

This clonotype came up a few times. CDR3 sequence reads: CSARKRTLGHGPYEQYF. CDR3 nucleotides: TGCAGTGCTAGAAAGCGCACCTTAGGCCACGGCCCCTACGAGCAGTACTTC. The chain is built from TRBV20-1 and TRBJ2-7; D uncertain. Trimming removed 2 bases at V and 2 bases at J, with 22 bases between. Germline CDR1 and CDR2: DFQATT and SNEGSKA (reference sequence). CDR3 length: 17 amino acids.

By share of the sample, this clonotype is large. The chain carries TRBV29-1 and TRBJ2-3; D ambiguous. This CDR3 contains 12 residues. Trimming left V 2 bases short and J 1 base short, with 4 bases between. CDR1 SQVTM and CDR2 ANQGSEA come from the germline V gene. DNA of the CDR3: TGCAGCGTTGAACTTCGCACAGATACGCAGTATTTT. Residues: CSVELRTDTQYF.

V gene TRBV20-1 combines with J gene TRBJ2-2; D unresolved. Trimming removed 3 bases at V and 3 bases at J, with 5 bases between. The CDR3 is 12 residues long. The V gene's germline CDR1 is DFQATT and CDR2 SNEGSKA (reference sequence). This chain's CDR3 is CSARPYTGELFF. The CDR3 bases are TGCAGTGCTAGGCCTTACACCGGGGAGCTGTTTTTT.

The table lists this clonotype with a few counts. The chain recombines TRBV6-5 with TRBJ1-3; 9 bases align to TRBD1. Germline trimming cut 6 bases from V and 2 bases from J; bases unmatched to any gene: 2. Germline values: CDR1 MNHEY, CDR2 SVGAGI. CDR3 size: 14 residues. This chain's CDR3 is CASRRQGAGNTIYF. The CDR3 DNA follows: TGTGCCAGCAGGAGACAGGGGGCTGGAAACACCATATATTTT.

The CDR3 protein is CASSRGFSSYEQYF. CDR3 DNA sequence: TGCGCCAGCAGCAGGGGCTTCTCCTCCTACGAGCAGTACTTC. This rearrangement joins TRBV5-1 to TRBJ2-7; possibly TRBD1 for D (5 bases). This CDR3 has 14 residues. The germline V gene encodes CDR1 SGHRS and CDR2 YFSETQ. With 4 bases removed from V and 0 bases from J, the gap between germline ends came to 11 bases.

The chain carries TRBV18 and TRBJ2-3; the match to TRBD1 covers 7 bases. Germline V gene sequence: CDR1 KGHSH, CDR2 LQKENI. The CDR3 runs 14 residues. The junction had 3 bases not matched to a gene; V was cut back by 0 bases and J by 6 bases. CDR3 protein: CASSPPARGDTQYF. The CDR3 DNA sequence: TGTGCCAGCTCACCACCCGCCAGGGGGGATACGCAGTATTTT.

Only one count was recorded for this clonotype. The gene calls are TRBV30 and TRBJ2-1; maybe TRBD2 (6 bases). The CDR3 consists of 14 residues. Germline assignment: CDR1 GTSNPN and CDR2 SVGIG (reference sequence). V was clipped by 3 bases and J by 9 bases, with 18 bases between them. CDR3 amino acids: CAWSRRDLRGEQFF. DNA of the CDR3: TGTGCCTGGAGCCGGCGGGACCTAAGAGGTGAGCAGTTCTTC.

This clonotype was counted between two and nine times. The CDR3 loop reads CASSGQGAVNEKLFF. The CDR3 DNA follows: TGTGCCAGCAGTGGGCAGGGGGCGGTTAATGAAAAACTGTTTTTT. V is TRBV25-1 and J is TRBJ1-4; 8 bases align to TRBD1. Germline-derived CDR1 and CDR2 are MGHDK and SYGVNS. Trimming took 4 bases from V and 4 from J; bases not matched to a gene: 5. The CDR3 extends over 15 amino acids.

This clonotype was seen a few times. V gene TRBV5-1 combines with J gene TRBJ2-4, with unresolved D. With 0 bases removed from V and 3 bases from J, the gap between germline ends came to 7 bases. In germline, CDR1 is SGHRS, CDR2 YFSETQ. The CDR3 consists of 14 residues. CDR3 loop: CASSLDLNKNIQYF. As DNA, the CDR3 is TGCGCCAGCAGCTTGGACCTGAACAAAAACATTCAGTACTTC. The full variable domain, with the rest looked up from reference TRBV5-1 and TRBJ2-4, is KAGVTQTPRYLIKTRGQQVTLSCSPISGHRSVSWYQQTPGQGLQFLFEYFSETQRNKGNFPGRFSGRQFSNSRSEMNVSTLELGDSALYLCASSLDLNKNIQYFGAGTRLSVL.

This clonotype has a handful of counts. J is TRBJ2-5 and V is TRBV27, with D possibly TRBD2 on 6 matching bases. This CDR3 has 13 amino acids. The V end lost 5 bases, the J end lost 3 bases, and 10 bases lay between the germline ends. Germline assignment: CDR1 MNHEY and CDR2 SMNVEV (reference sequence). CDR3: CASSRGFEETQYF. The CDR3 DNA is TGTGCCAGCAGTCGGGGGTTTGAAGAGACCCAGTACTTC.